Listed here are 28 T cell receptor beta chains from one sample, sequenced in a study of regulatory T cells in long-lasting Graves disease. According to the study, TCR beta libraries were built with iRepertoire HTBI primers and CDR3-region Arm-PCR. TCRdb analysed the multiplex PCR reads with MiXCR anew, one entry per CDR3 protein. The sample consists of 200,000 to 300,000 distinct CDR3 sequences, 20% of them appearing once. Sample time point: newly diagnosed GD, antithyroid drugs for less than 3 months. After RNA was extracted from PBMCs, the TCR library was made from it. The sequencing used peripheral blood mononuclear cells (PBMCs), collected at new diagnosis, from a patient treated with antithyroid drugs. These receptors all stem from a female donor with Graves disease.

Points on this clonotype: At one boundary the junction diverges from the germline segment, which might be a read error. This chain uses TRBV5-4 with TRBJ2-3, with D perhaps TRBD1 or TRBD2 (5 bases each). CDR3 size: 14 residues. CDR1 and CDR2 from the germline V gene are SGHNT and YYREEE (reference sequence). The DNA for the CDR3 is TGTGCCAGCGGCTTCCGGGACGACGCAGATACGCAGTATTTT. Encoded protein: CASGFRDDADTQYF.

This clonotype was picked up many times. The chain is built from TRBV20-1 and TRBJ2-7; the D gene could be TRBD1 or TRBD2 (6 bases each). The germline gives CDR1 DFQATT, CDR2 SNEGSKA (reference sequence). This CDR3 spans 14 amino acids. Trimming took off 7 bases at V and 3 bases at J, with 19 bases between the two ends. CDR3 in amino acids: CSVGGRDTRYEQYF. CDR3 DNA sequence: TGCAGTGTCGGGGGCCGGGACACCCGCTACGAGCAGTACTTC.

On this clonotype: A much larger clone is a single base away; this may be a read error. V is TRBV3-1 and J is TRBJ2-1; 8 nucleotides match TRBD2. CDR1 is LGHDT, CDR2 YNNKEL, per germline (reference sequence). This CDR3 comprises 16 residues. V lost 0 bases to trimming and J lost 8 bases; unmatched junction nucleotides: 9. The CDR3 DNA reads TGTGCCAGCAGCCAAGATCGGCCGGGGGGGCTTCATGAGCAGTTCTTC. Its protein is CASSQDRPGGLHEQFF.

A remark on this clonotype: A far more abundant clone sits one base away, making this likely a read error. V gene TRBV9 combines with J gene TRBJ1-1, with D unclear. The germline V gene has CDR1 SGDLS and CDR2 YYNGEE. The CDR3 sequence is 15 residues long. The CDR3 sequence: CASSLNSPVNTEALF. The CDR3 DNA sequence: TGTGCCAGCAGTTTGAATTCGCCTGTGAACACTGAAGCTCTCTTT.

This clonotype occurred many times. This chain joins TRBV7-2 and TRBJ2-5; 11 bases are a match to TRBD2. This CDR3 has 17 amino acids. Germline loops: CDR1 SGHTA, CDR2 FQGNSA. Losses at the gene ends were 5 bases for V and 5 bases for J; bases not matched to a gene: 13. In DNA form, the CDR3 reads TGTGCCAGCAGCGAACTAGCGGGGGCGCTCCCAGGGGAGACCCAGTACTTC. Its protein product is CASSELAGALPGETQYF. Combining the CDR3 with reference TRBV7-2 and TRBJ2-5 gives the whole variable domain GAGVSQSPSNKVTEKGKDVELRCDPISGHTALYWYRQSLGQGLEFLIYFQGNSAPDKSGLPSDRFSAERTGGSVSTLTIQRTQQEDSAVYLCASSELAGALPGETQYFGPGTRLLVL.

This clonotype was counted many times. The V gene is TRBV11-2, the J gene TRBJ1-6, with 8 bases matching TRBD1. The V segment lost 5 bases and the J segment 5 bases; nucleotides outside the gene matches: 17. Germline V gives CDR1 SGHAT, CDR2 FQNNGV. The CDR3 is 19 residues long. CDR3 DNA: TGTGCCAGCAGCCGGACCAGGGGGCGGCCACTCCTTAATAATTCACCCCTCCACTTT. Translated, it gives CASSRTRGRPLLNNSPLHF.

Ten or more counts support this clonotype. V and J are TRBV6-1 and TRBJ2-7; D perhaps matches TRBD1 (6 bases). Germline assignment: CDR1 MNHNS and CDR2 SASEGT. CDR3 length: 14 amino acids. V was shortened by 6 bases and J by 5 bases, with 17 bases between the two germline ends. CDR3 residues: CASSPGTRGDEQYF. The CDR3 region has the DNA TGTGCCAGCAGCCCCGGGACAAGAGGCGACGAGCAGTACTTC.

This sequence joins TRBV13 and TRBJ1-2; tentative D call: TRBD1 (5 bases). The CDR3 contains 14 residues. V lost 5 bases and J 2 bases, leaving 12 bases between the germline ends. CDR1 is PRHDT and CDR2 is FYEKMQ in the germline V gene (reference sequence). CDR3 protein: CASSTTGRNYGYTF. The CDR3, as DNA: TGTGCCAGCAGCACGACGGGACGGAACTATGGCTACACCTTC.

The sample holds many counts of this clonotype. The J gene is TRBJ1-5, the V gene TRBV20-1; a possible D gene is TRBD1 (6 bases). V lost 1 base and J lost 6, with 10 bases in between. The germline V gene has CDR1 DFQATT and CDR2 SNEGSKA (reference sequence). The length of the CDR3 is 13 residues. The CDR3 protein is CSARGGGGQPQHF. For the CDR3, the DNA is TGCAGTGCTAGAGGCGGAGGGGGTCAGCCCCAGCATTTT.

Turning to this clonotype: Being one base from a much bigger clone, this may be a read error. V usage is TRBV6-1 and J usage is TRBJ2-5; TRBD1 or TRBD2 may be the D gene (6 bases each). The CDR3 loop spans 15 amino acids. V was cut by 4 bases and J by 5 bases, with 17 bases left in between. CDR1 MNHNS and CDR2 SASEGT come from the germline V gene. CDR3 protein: CASSARGQGDETQYF. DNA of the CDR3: TGTGCCAGCAGTGCCCGGGGGCAGGGCGACGAGACCCAGTACTTC.

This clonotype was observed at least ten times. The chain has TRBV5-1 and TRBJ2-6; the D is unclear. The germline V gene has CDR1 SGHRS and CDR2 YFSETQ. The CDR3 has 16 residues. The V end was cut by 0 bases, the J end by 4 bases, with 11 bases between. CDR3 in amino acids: CASSLGVQAGANVLTF. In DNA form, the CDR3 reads TGCGCCAGCAGCTTGGGGGTTCAGGCAGGGGCCAACGTCCTGACTTTC.

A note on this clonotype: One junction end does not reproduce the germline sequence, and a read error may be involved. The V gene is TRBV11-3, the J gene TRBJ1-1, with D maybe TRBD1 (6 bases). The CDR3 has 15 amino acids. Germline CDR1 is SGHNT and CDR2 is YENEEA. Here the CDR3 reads CASSLDGQMNTEASF. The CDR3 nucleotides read TGTGCCAGCAGCTTGGACGGACAGATGAACACTGAAGCTTCCTTT.

The CDR3 protein is CASSQDWPPGVEQPQHF. CDR3 sequence (DNA): TGCGCCAGCAGCCAAGATTGGCCCCCAGGGGTGGAACAGCCCCAGCATTTT. The V and J genes are TRBV4-3 and TRBJ1-5, with D possibly being TRBD1 (6 bases). This CDR3 is built from 17 residues. Per the germline V gene, CDR1 is LGHNA and CDR2 is YSLEER. V was clipped by 0 bases and J by 7 bases, with 19 bases between them.

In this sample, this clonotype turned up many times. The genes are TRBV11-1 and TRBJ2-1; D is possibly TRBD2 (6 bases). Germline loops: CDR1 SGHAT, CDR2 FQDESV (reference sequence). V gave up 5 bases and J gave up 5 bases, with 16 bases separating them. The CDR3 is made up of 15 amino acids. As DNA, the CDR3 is TGTGCCAGCAGCCGCACGGGACTCCATGACAATGAGCAGTTCTTC. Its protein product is CASSRTGLHDNEQFF.

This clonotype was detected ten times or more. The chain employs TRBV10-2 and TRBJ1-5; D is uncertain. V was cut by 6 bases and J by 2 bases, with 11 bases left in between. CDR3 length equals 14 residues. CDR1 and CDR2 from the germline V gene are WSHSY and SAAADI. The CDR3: CASSSSSGNQPQHF. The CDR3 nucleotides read TGCGCCAGCAGCTCGTCTTCGGGCAATCAGCCCCAGCATTTT.

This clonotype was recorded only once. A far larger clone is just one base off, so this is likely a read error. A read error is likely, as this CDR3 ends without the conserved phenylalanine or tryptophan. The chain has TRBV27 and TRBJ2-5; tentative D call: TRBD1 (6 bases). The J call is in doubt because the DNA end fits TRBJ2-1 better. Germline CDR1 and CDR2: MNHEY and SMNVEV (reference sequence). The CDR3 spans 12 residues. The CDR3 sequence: CASSFRGNEQFL. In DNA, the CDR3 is TGTGCCAGCAGTTTCAGGGGCAATGAGCAGTTCCTC.

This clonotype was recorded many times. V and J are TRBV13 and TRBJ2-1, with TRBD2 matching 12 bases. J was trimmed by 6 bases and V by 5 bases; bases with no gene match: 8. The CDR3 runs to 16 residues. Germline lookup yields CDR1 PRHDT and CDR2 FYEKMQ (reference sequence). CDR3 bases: TGTGCCAGCAGCCTCCGGGCTAGCGGGGGGGCCAATGAGCAGTTCTTC. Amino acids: CASSLRASGGANEQFF.

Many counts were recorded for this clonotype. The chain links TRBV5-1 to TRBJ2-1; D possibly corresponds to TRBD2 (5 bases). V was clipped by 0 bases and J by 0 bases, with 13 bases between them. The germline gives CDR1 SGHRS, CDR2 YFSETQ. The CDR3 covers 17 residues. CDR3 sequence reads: CASSLAVGGSSYNEQFF. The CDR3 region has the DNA TGCGCCAGCAGCTTGGCCGTCGGAGGAAGCTCCTACAATGAGCAGTTCTTC.

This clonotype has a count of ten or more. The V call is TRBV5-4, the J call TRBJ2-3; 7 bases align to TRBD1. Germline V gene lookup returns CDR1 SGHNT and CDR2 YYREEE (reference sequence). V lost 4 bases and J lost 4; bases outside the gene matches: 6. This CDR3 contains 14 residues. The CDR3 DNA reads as TGTGCCAGCAGCCACACAGGGACAGCAGATACGCAGTATTTT. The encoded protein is CASSHTGTADTQYF.

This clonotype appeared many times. CDR3 loop: CASSEDRTSNQPQHF. The CDR3, as DNA: TGTGCCAGCAGCGAGGACAGAACTAGCAATCAGCCCCAGCATTTT. The chain recombines TRBV4-2 with TRBJ1-5; D might be TRBD1 (6 bases). Trimming stripped 5 bases from V and 0 bases from J, with 11 bases between. The CDR3 spans 15 residues. Germline CDR1 reads LGHNA; CDR2 reads YNFKEQ.

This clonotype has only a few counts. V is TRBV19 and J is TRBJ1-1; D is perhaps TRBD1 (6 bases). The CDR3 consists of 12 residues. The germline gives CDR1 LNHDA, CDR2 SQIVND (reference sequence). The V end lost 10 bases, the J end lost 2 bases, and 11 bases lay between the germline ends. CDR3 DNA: TGTGCCACCGGACAGAGAAACACTGAAGCTTTCTTT. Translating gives CATGQRNTEAFF.

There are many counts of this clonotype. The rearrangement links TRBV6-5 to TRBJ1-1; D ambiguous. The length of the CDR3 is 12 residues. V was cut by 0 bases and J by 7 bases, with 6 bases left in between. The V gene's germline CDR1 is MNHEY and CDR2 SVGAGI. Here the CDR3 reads CASSYSGYEAFF. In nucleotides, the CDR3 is TGTGCCAGCAGTTACTCGGGGTATGAAGCTTTCTTT.

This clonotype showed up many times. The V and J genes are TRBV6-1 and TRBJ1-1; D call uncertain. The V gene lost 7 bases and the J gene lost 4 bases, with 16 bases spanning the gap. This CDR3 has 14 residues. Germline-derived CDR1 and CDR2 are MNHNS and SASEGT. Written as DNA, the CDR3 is TGTGCCAGCACCATGGACGGAGGGCCCACTGAAGCTTTCTTT. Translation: CASTMDGGPTEAFF.

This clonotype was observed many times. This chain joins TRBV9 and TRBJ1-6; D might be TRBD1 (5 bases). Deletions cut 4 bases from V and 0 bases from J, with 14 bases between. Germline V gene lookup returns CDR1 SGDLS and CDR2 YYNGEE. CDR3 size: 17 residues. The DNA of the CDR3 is TGTGCCAGCAGCAAGCGAGAGACAGTCTCCTATAATTCACCCCTCCACTTT. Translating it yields CASSKRETVSYNSPLHF.

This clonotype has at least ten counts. The CDR3 reads CASSQDLRGDGELFF. The CDR3 DNA follows: TGCGCCAGCAGCCAAGATCTTAGGGGGGACGGGGAGCTGTTTTTT. V usage is TRBV4-3 and J usage is TRBJ2-2, with D possibly being TRBD1 or TRBD2 (6 bases each). This CDR3 is built from 15 residues. Trimming took off 0 bases at V and 7 bases at J, with 12 bases between the two ends. Germline values: CDR1 LGHNA, CDR2 YSLEER.

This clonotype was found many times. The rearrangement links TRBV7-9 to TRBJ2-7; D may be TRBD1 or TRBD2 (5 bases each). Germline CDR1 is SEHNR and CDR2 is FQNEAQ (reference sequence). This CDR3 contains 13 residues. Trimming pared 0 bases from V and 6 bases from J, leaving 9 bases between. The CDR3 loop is CASSLARDGEQYF. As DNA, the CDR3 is TGTGCCAGCAGCTTAGCACGGGACGGCGAGCAGTACTTC.

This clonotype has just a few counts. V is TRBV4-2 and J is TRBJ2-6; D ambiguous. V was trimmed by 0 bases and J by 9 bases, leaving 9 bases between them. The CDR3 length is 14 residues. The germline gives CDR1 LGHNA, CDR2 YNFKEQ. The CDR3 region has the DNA TGTGCCAGCAGCCAAGAAAAAATCAACAACGTCCTGACTTTC. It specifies CASSQEKINNVLTF.

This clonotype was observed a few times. The CDR3: CASSSGQVRSPLHF. CDR3 nucleotides: TGTGCCAGCAGTTCGGGACAAGTAAGATCACCCCTCCACTTT. The rearrangement links TRBV6-9 to TRBJ1-6; weak D call: TRBD1 (6 bases). CDR1 is MNHGY, CDR2 SVAAGI, per germline. Trimming pared 4 bases from V and 10 bases from J, leaving 14 bases between. CDR3 size: 14 residues.